This T cell receptor (beta chain) was recovered during a study of cytomegalovirus exposure and HLA in healthy donors. In the study overall: Early released data comprised around 85 million unique TCRs from HLA-typed donors.

In the case of this clone: Antigen: not known.

Study-wide points: Another analysis was done later, and it associated more than 15,000 TCR beta sequences with HLA alleles at 0.05 false discovery rate. Researchers counted around 160 TCR beta chains as cytomegalovirus-associated. In vitro, three CMV-associated chains proved specific for CMV antigens.

It was with 60 Vbeta and 13 Jbeta primers that the PCR ran. The assay was immunoSEQ multiplex PCR, and TCRdb's table has in-frame clones only and misses some. The table includes around 150,000 clones, roughly four fifths detected once. V was shortened by 10 bases and J by 4 bases, with 17 bases between the two germline ends. Germline CDR1 and CDR2: MDHEN and SYDVKM. This CDR3 has 14 amino acids. Sequencing input: PBMCs. The sequence derives from a male donor in good health and CMV-seronegative. The J gene is TRBJ1-5, the V gene TRBV28; perhaps TRBD1 as D (6 bases). In nucleotides, the CDR3 is TGTGCCACCTGCGGCGGACAGATTAATCAGCCCCAGCATTTT. The encoded protein is CATCGGQINQPQHF.